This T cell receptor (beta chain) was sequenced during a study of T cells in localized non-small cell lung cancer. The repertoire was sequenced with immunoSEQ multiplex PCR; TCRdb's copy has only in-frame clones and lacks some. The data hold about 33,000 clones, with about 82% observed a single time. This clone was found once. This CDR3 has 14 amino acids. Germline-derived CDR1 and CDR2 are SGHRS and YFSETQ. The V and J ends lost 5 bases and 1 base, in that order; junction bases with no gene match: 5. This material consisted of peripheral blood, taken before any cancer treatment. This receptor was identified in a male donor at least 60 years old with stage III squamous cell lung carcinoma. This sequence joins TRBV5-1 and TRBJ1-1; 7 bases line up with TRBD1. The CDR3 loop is CASRQGRRNTEAFF. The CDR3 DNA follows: TGCGCCAGCAGACAGGGGCGAAGGAACACTGAAGCTTTCTTT.